This passage covers 23 T cell receptor beta chains from one sample sequenced in a study of shared clonotypes between healthy human individuals. This table comes from immunoSEQ multiplex PCR, and its TCRdb copy is limited to in-frame clones, with some not included. Of more than 450,000 clones listed, approximately 79% are singletons. Sequencing was performed on PBMCs. The receptors were gathered from a woman in her thirties or forties in good health. Some clones in this sample may be carry-over from other donors' samples.

The V gene is TRBV19, the J gene TRBJ1-5, with D perhaps matching TRBD1 (5 bases). The ends were cut back, 7 bases at V and 9 bases at J, with 19 bases in the middle. Germline V gives CDR1 LNHDA, CDR2 SQIVND (reference sequence). The CDR3 runs to 14 residues. CDR3 amino acids: CASMPGILVGPQHF. CDR3 DNA: TGTGCCAGTATGCCAGGGATCCTGGTGGGGCCCCAGCATTTT.

The chain links TRBV19 to TRBJ2-3; TRBD2 matches at 8 bases. The CDR3 covers 16 residues. J was trimmed by 4 bases and V by 5 bases; bases with no gene match: 11. Per the germline V gene, CDR1 is LNHDA and CDR2 is SQIVND (reference sequence). The CDR3 protein is CASSPQREIVPDTQYF. Written as DNA, the CDR3 is TGTGCCAGTAGTCCCCAGCGGGAGATCGTCCCAGATACGCAGTATTTT.

The chain combines TRBV25-1 with TRBJ2-2, with D uncertain. Looked up from germline, CDR1 is MGHDK and CDR2 is SYGVNS. The CDR3 contains 15 residues. V lost 8 bases and J 0 bases, leaving 13 bases between the germline ends. CDR3 sequence: CASGPPGTNTGELFF. The CDR3, as DNA: TGTGCCAGCGGCCCCCCGGGTACGAACACCGGGGAGCTGTTTTTT.

This clone has a count of ten or more. V is TRBV6-5 and J is TRBJ2-1; D is perhaps TRBD1 (5 bases). Germline lookup yields CDR1 MNHEY and CDR2 SVGAGI. This CDR3 is built from 15 residues. V was cut by 2 bases and J by 6 bases, with 14 bases left in between. This CDR3 is CASSYRGSWANEQFF. The CDR3 DNA reads TGTGCCAGCAGTTACAGGGGATCCTGGGCCAATGAGCAGTTCTTC.

This chain connects TRBV5-4 to TRBJ2-2; D unclear. This CDR3 comprises 13 residues. Germline values: CDR1 SGHNT, CDR2 YYREEE (reference sequence). The ends were cut back, 8 bases at V and 4 bases at J, with 12 bases in the middle. The CDR3 DNA reads as TGTGCCAGTGAAATAAAAGCCACCGGGGAGCTGTTTTTT. Protein product: CASEIKATGELFF.

The chain links TRBV7-9 to TRBJ2-1, with unresolved D. The V gene lost 1 base and the J gene lost 7 bases, with 8 bases spanning the gap. CDR1 and CDR2 (germline): SEHNR, FQNEAQ (reference sequence). There are 13 residues in the CDR3. This chain's CDR3 is CASSLDRVNEQFF. CDR3 sequence (DNA): TGTGCCAGCAGCTTAGATAGAGTGAATGAGCAGTTCTTC.

The rearrangement uses TRBV5-1 and TRBJ2-1; 11 bases map to TRBD1. The CDR3 is made up of 14 amino acids. Germline-derived CDR1 and CDR2 are SGHRS and YFSETQ. Germline trimming cut 0 bases from V and 8 bases from J; bases unmatched to any gene: 1. For the CDR3, the DNA is TGCGCCAGCAGCTTGGGGACAGGGGGCTATGAGCAGTTCTTC. Amino acids: CASSLGTGGYEQFF.

The CDR3 here is CASSSGLAGAGGTQYF. The DNA for the CDR3 is TGTGCCAGCAGCTCCGGACTAGCGGGAGCGGGGGGTACGCAGTATTTT. This chain joins TRBV11-2 and TRBJ2-3; 13 bases align to TRBD2. Germline V gene lookup returns CDR1 SGHAT and CDR2 FQNNGV. After removal of 4 bases from V and 8 bases from J, the junction contained 9 bases not matched to a gene. This CDR3 contains 16 residues.

The V call is TRBV6-5, the J call TRBJ2-7; D is undetermined. The germline CDR1 and CDR2 sequences are MNHEY and SVGAGI. The CDR3 runs to 15 residues. The germline V and J ends were trimmed by 2 bases and 0 bases, with 11 bases remaining between them. DNA of the CDR3: TGTGCCAGCAGTTACAAATCCAGCTCCTCCTACGAGCAGTACTTC. This gives the protein CASSYKSSSSYEQYF.

The chain employs TRBV18 and TRBJ2-3; TRBD1 might be the D (5 bases). This CDR3 has 13 residues. CDR1 is KGHSH and CDR2 is LQKENI in the germline V gene. The V and J ends lost 6 bases and 0 bases respectively, with 7 bases between them. The CDR3 loop reads CASSRTSTDTQYF. DNA for the CDR3: TGTGCCAGCTCGCGGACAAGCACAGATACGCAGTATTTT. Drawing the rest from reference TRBV18 and TRBJ2-3, the complete variable domain is NAGVMQNPRHLVRRRGQEARLRCSPMKGHSHVYWYRQLPEEGLKFMVYLQKENIIDESGMPKERFSAEFPKEGPSILRIQQVVRGDSAAYFCASSRTSTDTQYFGPGTRLTVL.

This clone appeared a single time. The genes are TRBV5-1 and TRBJ2-7; 9 bases align to TRBD2. The CDR3 spans 15 residues. CDR1 and CDR2 from the germline V gene are SGHRS and YFSETQ. The J segment lost 4 bases and the V segment lost 0 bases, leaving 5 bases of the junction unmatched. The CDR3 sequence: CASSLVSGRGYEQYF. The CDR3 DNA reads TGCGCCAGCAGCTTGGTTAGCGGGAGAGGATACGAGCAGTACTTC. Looking up the rest from reference TRBV5-1 and TRBJ2-7 gives the full variable domain: KAGVTQTPRYLIKTRGQQVTLSCSPISGHRSVSWYQQTPGQGLQFLFEYFSETQRNKGNFPGRFSGRQFSNSRSEMNVSTLELGDSALYLCASSLVSGRGYEQYFGPGTRLTVT.

Remarks on this clone: At the DNA level, this CDR3 is encoded by other sequences in the same sample as well. This chain uses TRBV28 with TRBJ1-2; TRBD1 aligns across 8 bases. The junction had 3 bases not matched to a gene; V was cut back by 5 bases and J by 4 bases. CDR3 length: 13 amino acids. The germline V gene encodes CDR1 MDHEN and CDR2 SYDVKM. CDR3 DNA: TGTGCCAGCAGTACAGGGGGAGGCTATGGCTACACCTTC. This codes for CASSTGGGYGYTF.

As regards this clone: This sequence may be a read error, since a much larger clone differs from it by one base. Other DNA sequences in this sample translate to the same CDR3. The CDR3 DNA reads as TGCGCCAGCATCCCGGGACTAACATCCTACGAGCAGTACTTC. This gives the protein CASIPGLTSYEQYF. This rearrangement joins TRBV10-2 to TRBJ2-7, with TRBD2 matching over 7 bases. Germline V CDR1 and CDR2: WSHSY, SAAADI. After removal of 7 bases from V and 1 base from J, the junction contained 7 bases not matched to a gene. The CDR3 has 14 amino acids.

The J gene is TRBJ1-1, the V gene TRBV10-3, with D possibly TRBD1 on 5 matching bases. Germline assignment: CDR1 ENHRY and CDR2 SYGVKD. The CDR3 is made up of 15 amino acids. Trimming shortened V by 7 bases and J by 3 bases, and 18 bases separated the two germline ends. CDR3 protein: CAITSGPPEDTEAFF. The CDR3 bases are TGTGCCATCACCTCGGGACCCCCCGAGGACACTGAAGCTTTCTTT.

This sequence joins TRBV7-3 and TRBJ1-1; D may be TRBD1 (5 bases). The CDR3 consists of 13 residues. Germline CDR1 is SGHTA and CDR2 is FQGTGA. Deletions cut 5 bases from V and 3 bases from J, with 10 bases between. CDR3 region: CASSRGTDTEAFF. The CDR3 DNA sequence: TGTGCCAGCAGCAGAGGGACGGACACTGAAGCTTTCTTT.

The chain is built from TRBV7-8 and TRBJ1-4; 11 bases are a match to TRBD1. J gave up 5 bases and V 5 bases, and 4 bases lay outside the gene matches. From germline, CDR1 is SGHVS and CDR2 FQNEAQ. The CDR3 totals 15 residues. The CDR3 is CASSPRTGGNEKLFF. CDR3 DNA sequence: TGTGCCAGCAGCCCAAGGACAGGGGGCAATGAAAAACTGTTTTTT.

DNA of the CDR3: TGTGCCAGCAGCTTACCAGTGGGTACGCAGTATTTT. Its protein is CASSLPVGTQYF. V and J are TRBV7-9 and TRBJ2-3; D is undetermined. Germline-derived CDR1 and CDR2 are SEHNR and FQNEAQ (reference sequence). V lost 2 bases to trimming and J lost 8 bases, with 8 bases between them. The CDR3 contains 12 residues.

CDR3 coding DNA: TGTGCCAGCAGCTTGGTGGGACAGGGGTGGACCGGGGAGCTGTTTTTT. Its translation is CASSLVGQGWTGELFF. The chain uses TRBV5-4 and TRBJ2-2; 10 nucleotides align to TRBD1. The CDR3 contains 16 residues. The ends lost 0 bases at V and 5 bases at J; junction bases unmatched: 4. Germline assignment: CDR1 SGHNT and CDR2 YYREEE (reference sequence).

Turning to this clone: The same CDR3 also results from other DNA sequences found in this sample. The chain uses TRBV14 and TRBJ1-1; the D gene is possibly TRBD1 (6 bases). Germline V lookup: CDR1 SGHDN, CDR2 FVKESK. The CDR3 spans 13 residues. Trimming left V 3 bases short and J 5 bases short, with 10 bases between. For the CDR3, the DNA is TGTGCCAGCAGCCAGGGGAGGGGGACTGAAGCTTTCTTT. It encodes CASSQGRGTEAFF.

With regard to this clone: One end of the junction does not line up with germline, which may come from a read error. The rearrangement links TRBV7-9 to TRBJ2-5, with TRBD1 matching over 9 bases. CDR3 size: 15 residues. Germline loops: CDR1 SEHNR, CDR2 FQNEAQ (reference sequence). The DNA of the CDR3 is TGTGCCAGCAGCTTGGCCGGACAGGGGCAAGTGACCCAGTACTTC. Protein: CASSLAGQGQVTQYF.

The chain links TRBV29-1 to TRBJ2-3; D gene unclear. Trimming took off 4 bases at V and 5 bases at J, with 10 bases between the two ends. The CDR3 runs to 12 residues. The germline CDR1 and CDR2 sequences are SQVTM and ANQGSEA. The CDR3 sequence is CSVGRAEDTQYF. As DNA, the CDR3 is TGCAGCGTTGGCCGGGCGGAAGATACGCAGTATTTT.

This clone was observed a few times. V and J are TRBV20-1 and TRBJ1-4; no clear D gene. The V end lost 4 bases, the J end lost 5 bases, and 5 bases lay between the germline ends. The CDR3 contains 11 residues. The germline V gene encodes CDR1 DFQATT and CDR2 SNEGSKA (reference sequence). CDR3 residues: CSAKQNEKLFF. The CDR3 DNA sequence: TGCAGTGCTAAACAGAATGAAAAACTGTTTTTT.

The J gene is TRBJ1-4, the V gene TRBV5-3, with 7 positions matching TRBD1. TRBV5-3 counts as an open reading frame of uncertain function. The CDR3 is made up of 17 amino acids. Trimming at V came to 4 bases and at J to 5 bases, leaving 14 bases not matched to a gene. The CDR3 nucleotides are TGTGCCAGAAGCAAAAGCCCAGACAGGGCGGGGAATGAAAAACTGTTTTTT. Its protein is CARSKSPDRAGNEKLFF.